A selection of T cell receptor beta chains follows, all from one sample in a study of patients and donors after allogeneic stem cell transplantation. TCRdb re-called the RT-PCR reads with MiXCR, one entry per CDR3 protein. The repertoire holds 190,000 or so distinct CDR3 sequences, with around 41% as singletons. The sample consisted of blood, either unsorted or a sorted T cell fraction (not recorded which). Receptors were obtained from a human donor who was either an allogeneic HSCT recipient or a stem cell or donor lymphocyte infusion donor (not recorded which). It is not recorded whose cells these are; they may come from a transplant donor. Both conserved end residues are part of each CDR3. A D gene is named only where the DNA matches it firmly. Expanded clones are given a class, and other clones once, few, many or no size at all.

>TRBV5-6|few|TRBJ2-5|NA
CASSFLQRYQETQYF
TGTGCCAGCAGCTTTTTACAGCGATACCAAGAGACCCAGTACTTC
>TRBV12-3/TRBV12-4|NA|TRBJ1-2|TRBD1
CASSAGTGPRNYGYTF
TGTGCCAGCAGTGCTGGGACAGGGCCTAGAAACTATGGCTACACCTTC
>TRBV12-3/TRBV12-4|few|TRBJ1-2|NA
CASSLGPGLSYGYTF
TGTGCCAGCAGTTTAGGGCCCGGACTTAGCTATGGCTACACCTTC
>TRBV11-2|few|TRBJ1-2|NA
CASSPNYGYTF
TGTGCCAGCAGCCCAAACTATGGCTACACCTTC
>TRBV9|few|TRBJ2-7|NA
CASSVGVVPYEQYF
TGTGCCAGCAGCGTAGGGGTAGTCCCCTACGAGCAGTACTTC
>TRBV4-3|NA|TRBJ2-3|TRBD1
CASGDRIADTQYF
TGCGCCAGCGGGGACAGGATCGCAGATACGCAGTATTTT
>TRBV27|many|TRBJ1-5|NA
CASPIRVAQPQHF
TGTGCCAGCCCTATTAGGGTGGCTCAGCCCCAGCATTTT
>TRBV3-1|NA|TRBJ2-2|NA
CASSQVSVGELFF
TGTGCCAGCAGCCAGGTTTCGGTCGGGGAGCTGTTTTTT
>TRBV9|NA|TRBJ2-1|NA
CASSQDRPTDEQFF
TGTGCCAGCAGCCAAGACAGACCAACGGATGAGCAGTTCTTC
>TRBV3-1|few|TRBJ1-1|TRBD1
CASSPRGQGLPQNTEAFF
TGTGCCAGCAGCCCAAGGGGACAGGGACTGCCACAAAACACTGAAGCTTTCTTT
>TRBV15|NA|TRBJ2-1|TRBD2
CATNVAGLNEQFF
TGTGCCACCAACGTAGCGGGATTAAATGAGCAGTTCTTC
>TRBV12-3/TRBV12-4|NA|TRBJ1-5|TRBD1
CASSLRQGVQNQPQHF
TGTGCCAGCAGTTTAAGACAGGGGGTTCAAAATCAGCCCCAGCATTTT
>TRBV2|few|TRBJ1-1|NA
CASSAGPDTEAFF
TGTGCCAGCAGTGCAGGGCCAGACACTGAAGCTTTCTTT
>TRBV4-3|NA|TRBJ1-1|TRBD1
CASSRNRGLSSEAFF
TGCGCCAGCAGCCGTAACAGGGGGCTTAGTTCTGAAGCTTTCTTT
>TRBV6-2/TRBV6-3|NA|TRBJ1-1|NA
CASSYPTKNTEAFF
TGTGCCAGCAGTTACCCGACGAAGAACACTGAAGCTTTCTTT
>TRBV30|NA|TRBJ1-5|TRBD1
CAWSVRGVKDQPQHF
TGTGCCTGGAGTGTCAGGGGGGTGAAGGATCAGCCCCAGCATTTT
>TRBV7-9|NA|TRBJ2-1|NA
CASSPELRDSNEQFF
TGTGCCAGCAGCCCAGAACTGCGGGACAGCAATGAGCAGTTCTTC
>TRBV7-2|NA|TRBJ2-1|TRBD2
CASSPPAGFLINEQFF
TGTGCCAGCAGCCCCCCAGCGGGATTCTTAATAAATGAGCAGTTCTTC
>TRBV5-1|few|TRBJ2-3|NA
CASSFWTESDTQYF
TGCGCCAGCAGCTTCTGGACGGAGTCAGATACGCAGTATTTT
>TRBV10-3|NA|TRBJ1-1|NA
CAISEFGLNTEAFF
TGTGCCATCAGTGAGTTCGGGTTGAACACTGAAGCTTTCTTT
>TRBV7-2|many|TRBJ2-1|NA
CASSFVGYNEQFF
TGTGCCAGCAGCTTTGTGGGTTACAATGAGCAGTTCTTC
>TRBV4-1|NA|TRBJ2-1|TRBD2
CASSQDLSGRNEQFF
TGCGCCAGCAGCCAAGATCTTAGCGGGAGGAATGAGCAGTTCTTC
>TRBV27|few|TRBJ1-5|NA
CASSLGSSNQPQHF
TGTGCCAGCAGTTTAGGCAGTAGCAATCAGCCCCAGCATTTT
>TRBV4-2|NA|TRBJ2-3|NA
CASSQDPFKGRNTQYF
TGTGCCAGCAGCCAAGATCCCTTCAAAGGAAGGAATACGCAGTATTTT
>TRBV6-5|once|TRBJ2-7|NA
CASSYDVQATPYEQYF
TGTGCCAGCAGTTATGATGTTCAGGCCACCCCGTACGAGCAGTACTTC
>TRBV11-3|NA|TRBJ2-7|NA
CASSFGSDSRYEQYF
TGTGCCAGCAGCTTTGGATCGGACAGCCGTTACGAGCAGTACTTC
>TRBV2|NA|TRBJ1-5|NA
CASSDQDFNQPQHF
TGTGCCAGCAGTGATCAGGATTTCAATCAGCCCCAGCATTTT
>TRBV12-3/TRBV12-4|NA|TRBJ2-5|NA
CASRAKDWSQETQYF
TGTGCCAGCAGAGCCAAGGACTGGAGCCAAGAGACCCAGTACTTC
>TRBV7-8|NA|TRBJ1-2|NA
CASSSNPQGTYGYTF
TGTGCCAGCAGCTCAAACCCGCAGGGTACCTATGGCTACACCTTC
>TRBV7-2|few|TRBJ1-5|NA
CASGLSNQPQHF
TGTGCCAGCGGTCTTAGCAATCAGCCCCAGCATTTT
>TRBV4-2|NA|TRBJ1-3|TRBD1
CASSPGPTGGERNTIYF
TGTGCCAGCAGCCCCGGGCCGACAGGGGGCGAGCGGAACACCATATATTTT
>TRBV15|few|TRBJ2-3|NA
CATSRAGVDTQYF
TGTGCCACCAGCAGAGCCGGGGTGGATACGCAGTATTTT
>TRBV7-9|NA|TRBJ2-5|NA
CASSSRLGEQETQYF
TGTGCCAGCAGCTCTCGACTCGGAGAACAAGAGACCCAGTACTTC
>TRBV13|few|TRBJ1-1|NA
CASSLGTVPGNTEAFF
TGTGCCAGCAGCTTAGGGACAGTCCCGGGAAACACTGAAGCTTTCTTT
>TRBV6-4|few|TRBJ1-1|NA
CASSEQRNTEAFF
TGTGCCAGCAGTGAACAGAGGAACACTGAAGCTTTCTTT
>TRBV6-5|NA|TRBJ1-2|TRBD1
CASSYSGQLYGYTF
TGTGCCAGCAGTTACTCGGGACAGCTCTATGGCTACACCTTC
>TRBV14|few|TRBJ1-1|NA
CASSHEYTEAFF
TGTGCCAGCAGCCACGAGTACACTGAAGCTTTCTTT